The present entry profiles one TCR beta chain with its context. Its cognate antigen is unknown. Germline V gene lookup returns CDR1 SGHDN and CDR2 FVKESK. V dropped 2 bases and J dropped 4; count of bases not matched to a gene: 8. The CDR3 length is 15 residues. The record originates from a study of T cell responses to AZD1222 COVID-19 vaccine. General study findings and limits: Without day 14 samples, only post-peak T cell repertoires were studied. Vaccine-related CD4 TCRs covered spike, predominating at 160-218 and 743-854. In the spike-specific TCR repertoire, nearly half reportedly target unmutated variant regions. A mostly white British donor set with more females was recruited, and clonal diversity was possibly underestimated.

Sequencing used immunoSEQ multiplex PCR; TCRdb keeps in-frame clones, though not all of them. Among roughly 40,000 clones, around 90% were seen once, and the ten largest hold roughly 29%. The clonotype was recovered from an adult who received the MenACWY meningococcal vaccine as a control. The chain combines TRBV14 with TRBJ2-7; 7 bases are a match to TRBD2. This specimen was peripheral blood, taken 28 days after the second dose of the MenACWY control vaccine. The CDR3 nucleotides read TGTGCCAGCAGCCAAAGAGCGGGGAATTTTTACGAGCAGTACTTC. Translation: CASSQRAGNFYEQYF.